This T cell receptor beta chain was identified during a study of cytomegalovirus exposure and HLA in healthy donors. Study outcomes and limitations: Researchers catalogued 160 or so TCR beta chains as cytomegalovirus-associated. As a later analysis showed, a missense DCLRE1C variant was linked to trimming of TCR beta V- and J-genes. Researchers had no immune exposure information except CMV serostatus available.

This clone was counted between two and nine times. Its antigen is as yet unknown. Although they were nominally healthy when sampled, donors likely had unrecorded immune exposures. A multiplex PCR was run with 60 Vbeta primers and 13 Jbeta primers. Sequencing used immunoSEQ multiplex PCR; TCRdb keeps in-frame clones, though not all of them. The table lists about 210,000 clones, approximately 82% of them singletons. The trim removed 7 bases at V and 0 bases at J, leaving 11 bases unmatched. This CDR3 is 18 amino acids long. Germline assignment: CDR1 SGHDT and CDR2 YYEEEE. The clonotype originates from a woman aged 45 to 65 in good health and CMV-seropositive. The specimen was PBMCs. The chain is built from TRBV5-6 and TRBJ2-6; 9 nucleotides align to TRBD1. CDR3 protein: CASVYRDRVLSGANVLTF. CDR3 sequence (DNA): TGTGCCAGCGTCTACCGGGACAGGGTCCTCTCTGGGGCCAACGTCCTGACTTTC.